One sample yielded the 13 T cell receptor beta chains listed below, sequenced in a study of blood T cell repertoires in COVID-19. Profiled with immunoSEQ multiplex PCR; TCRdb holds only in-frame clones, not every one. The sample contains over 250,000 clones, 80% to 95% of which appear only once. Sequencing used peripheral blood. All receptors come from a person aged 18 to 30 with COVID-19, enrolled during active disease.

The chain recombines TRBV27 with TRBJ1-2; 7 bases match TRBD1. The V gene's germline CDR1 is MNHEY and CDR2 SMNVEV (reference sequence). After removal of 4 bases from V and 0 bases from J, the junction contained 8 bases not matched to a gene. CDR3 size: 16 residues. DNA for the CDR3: TGTGCCAGCAGTTCAGGGACAGACCTAGCTAACTATGGCTACACCTTC. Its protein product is CASSSGTDLANYGYTF.

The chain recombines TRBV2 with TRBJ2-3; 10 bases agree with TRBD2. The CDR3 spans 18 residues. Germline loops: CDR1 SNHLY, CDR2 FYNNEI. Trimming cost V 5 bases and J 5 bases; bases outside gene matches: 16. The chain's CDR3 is CASSYGLAATGAGDTQYF. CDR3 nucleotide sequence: TGTGCCAGCAGTTACGGACTAGCGGCAACAGGAGCAGGAGATACGCAGTATTTT.

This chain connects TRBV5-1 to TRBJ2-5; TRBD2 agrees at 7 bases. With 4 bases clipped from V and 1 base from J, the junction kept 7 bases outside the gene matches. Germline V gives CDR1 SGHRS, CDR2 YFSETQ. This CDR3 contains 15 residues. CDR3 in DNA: TGCGCCAGCAGCCCGCACACTAGCGTCCAAGAGACCCAGTACTTC. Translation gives CASSPHTSVQETQYF.

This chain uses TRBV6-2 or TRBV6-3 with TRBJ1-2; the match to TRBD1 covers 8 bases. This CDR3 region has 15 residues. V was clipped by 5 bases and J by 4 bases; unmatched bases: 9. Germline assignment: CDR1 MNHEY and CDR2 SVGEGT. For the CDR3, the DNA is TGTGCCAGCAGTAGCGGACAGGGTGCGTTCTATGGCTACACCTTC. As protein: CASSSGQGAFYGYTF.

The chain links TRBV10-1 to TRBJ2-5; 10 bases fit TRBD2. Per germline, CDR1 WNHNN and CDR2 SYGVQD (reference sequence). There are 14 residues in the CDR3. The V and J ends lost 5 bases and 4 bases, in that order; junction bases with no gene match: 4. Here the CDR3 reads CASSPLAGGETQYF. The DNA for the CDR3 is TGCGCCAGCAGTCCCTTAGCGGGAGGAGAGACCCAGTACTTC.

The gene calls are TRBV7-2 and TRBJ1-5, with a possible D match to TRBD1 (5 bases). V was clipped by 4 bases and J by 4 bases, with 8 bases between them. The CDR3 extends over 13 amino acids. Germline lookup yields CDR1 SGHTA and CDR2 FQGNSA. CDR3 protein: CASSSGGNQPQHF. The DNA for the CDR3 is TGTGCCAGCAGCTCGGGGGGAAATCAGCCCCAGCATTTT.

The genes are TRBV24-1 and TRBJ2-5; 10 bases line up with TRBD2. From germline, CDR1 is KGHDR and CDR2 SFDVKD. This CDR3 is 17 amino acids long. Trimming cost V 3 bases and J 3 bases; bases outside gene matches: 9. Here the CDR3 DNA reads TGTGCCACCAGTGATCGCCGTAGCGGGAGGTCCGAAGAGACCCAGTACTTC. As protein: CATSDRRSGRSEETQYF.

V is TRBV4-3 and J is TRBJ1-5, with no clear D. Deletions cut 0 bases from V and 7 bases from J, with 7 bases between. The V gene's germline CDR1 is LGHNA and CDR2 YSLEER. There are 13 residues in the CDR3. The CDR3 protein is CASSQDLRQPQHF. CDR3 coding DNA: TGCGCCAGCAGCCAAGATTTGAGACAGCCCCAGCATTTT.

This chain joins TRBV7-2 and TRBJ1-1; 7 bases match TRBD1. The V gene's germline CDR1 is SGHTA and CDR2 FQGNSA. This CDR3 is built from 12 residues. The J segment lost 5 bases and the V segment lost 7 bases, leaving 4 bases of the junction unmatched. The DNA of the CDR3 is TGTGCCAGCAAGGGGGCGCGGACTGAAGCTTTCTTT. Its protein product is CASKGARTEAFF.

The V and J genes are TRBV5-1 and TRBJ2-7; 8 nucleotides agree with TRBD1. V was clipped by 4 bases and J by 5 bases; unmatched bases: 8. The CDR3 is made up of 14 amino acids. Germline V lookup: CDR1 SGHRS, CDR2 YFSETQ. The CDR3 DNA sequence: TGCGCCAGCAGCCGAGACAGGGGTAACGACGAGCAGTACTTC. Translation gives CASSRDRGNDEQYF.

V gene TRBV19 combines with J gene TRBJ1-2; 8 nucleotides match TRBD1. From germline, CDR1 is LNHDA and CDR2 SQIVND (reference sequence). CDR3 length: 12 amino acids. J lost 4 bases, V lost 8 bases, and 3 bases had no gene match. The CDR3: CASADRVYGYTF. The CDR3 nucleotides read TGTGCCAGTGCGGACAGGGTCTATGGCTACACCTTC.

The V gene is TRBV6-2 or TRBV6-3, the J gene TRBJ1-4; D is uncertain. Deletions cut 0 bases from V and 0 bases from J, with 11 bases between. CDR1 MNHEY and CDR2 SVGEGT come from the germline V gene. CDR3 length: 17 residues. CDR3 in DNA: TGTGCCAGCAGTTACTCAAAACTCGGGGCAACTAATGAAAAACTGTTTTTT. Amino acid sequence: CASSYSKLGATNEKLFF.

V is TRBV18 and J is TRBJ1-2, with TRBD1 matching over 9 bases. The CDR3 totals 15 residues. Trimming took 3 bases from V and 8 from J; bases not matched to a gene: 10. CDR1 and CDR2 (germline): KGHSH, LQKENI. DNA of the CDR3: TGTGCCAGCTCACCCACCGGGACAGGGTTAAAGGGCTACACCTTC. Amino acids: CASSPTGTGLKGYTF.